This is a list of T cell receptor beta chains from one sample in a study of blood T cell repertoires in COVID-19. Generated by immunoSEQ multiplex PCR, the TCRdb table keeps only in-frame clones and is missing some. The sample records 270,000 or so clones, about 87% being singletons. The sample comprised PBMCs or T cells enriched from blood (not recorded which). These receptors were obtained from a woman in her twenties or thirties with acute COVID-19. Both conserved end residues are part of each CDR3. The D gene is left open where the match is weak. A clone size is listed for some rows: how often the clone was seen (once, few, many), or a class if it is expanded.

D	J	V	size	CDR3	DNA
-	TRBJ1-6	TRBV7-2	-	CASSTRVTGDNSPLHF	TGTGCCAGCAGCACTCGAGTGACAGGTGATAATTCACCCCTCCACTTT
-	TRBJ2-1	TRBV2	-	CASSEAGRPYNEQFF	TGTGCCAGCAGTGAAGCTGGCAGGCCTTACAATGAGCAGTTCTTC
TRBD1	TRBJ1-1	TRBV4-2	-	CASSPPTGGTEAFF	TGTGCCAGCAGCCCCCCTACAGGGGGCACTGAAGCTTTCTTT
-	TRBJ1-4	TRBV7-9	-	CASSRVQTNEKLFF	TGTGCCAGCAGCCGAGTCCAAACTAATGAAAAACTGTTTTTT
TRBD1	TRBJ1-1	TRBV4-1	-	CASSLQVPGQGNTEAFF	TGCGCCAGCAGCCTTCAGGTCCCGGGACAGGGGAACACTGAAGCTTTCTTT
TRBD2	TRBJ2-3	TRBV29-1	-	CSAPGLAGADTQYF	TGCAGCGCCCCGGGACTAGCGGGAGCAGATACGCAGTATTTT
-	TRBJ2-7	TRBV20-1	-	CSACGKEYEQYF	TGCAGTGCTTGTGGGAAGGAGTACGAGCAGTACTTC
-	TRBJ1-1	TRBV19	-	CASSIYGQNTEAFF	TGTGCCAGTAGTATTTACGGACAGAACACTGAAGCTTTCTTT
-	TRBJ2-7	TRBV29-1	-	CSVEEGREEQYF	TGCAGCGTTGAAGAGGGCAGGGAAGAGCAGTACTTC
-	TRBJ2-7	TRBV6-5	once	CASSSLKGASSYEQYF	TGTGCCAGCAGTTCACTAAAAGGGGCAAGCTCCTACGAGCAGTACTTC
-	TRBJ2-7	TRBV3-1/TRBV3-2	-	CASSQGLAYEQYF	TGTGCCAGCAGCCAAGGGCTAGCCTACGAGCAGTACTTC
TRBD1	TRBJ1-3	TRBV6-5	-	CASSTGQSSGNTIYF	TGTGCCAGCAGTACGGGACAGTCATCTGGAAACACCATATATTTT
-	TRBJ2-1	TRBV9	-	CASTPGLTNEQFF	TGTGCCAGCACCCCGGGACTGACTAATGAGCAGTTCTTC
-	TRBJ2-1	TRBV19	-	CASTTDRPPYNEQFF	TGTGCCAGTACTACCGACAGGCCCCCTTACAATGAGCAGTTCTTC
TRBD1	TRBJ2-2	TRBV18	-	CASSPPLVGQGTGELFF	TGTGCCAGCTCACCACCCTTAGTGGGACAGGGGACCGGGGAGCTGTTTTTT
-	TRBJ2-1	TRBV10-3	-	CAISRDGVNEQFF	TGTGCCATCAGCCGAGACGGGGTCAATGAGCAGTTCTTC
-	TRBJ2-3	TRBV5-6	-	CASSLIPGVAASTDTQYF	TGTGCCAGCAGCTTGATACCGGGGGTAGCGGCTAGCACAGATACGCAGTATTTT
-	TRBJ1-1	TRBV7-2	-	CASSPAQGRATEAFF	TGTGCCAGCAGCCCAGCTCAGGGGAGGGCCACTGAAGCTTTCTTT
TRBD1	TRBJ1-6	TRBV7-3	-	CASSRGQGDNSPLHF	TGTGCCAGCAGCAGGGGACAGGGAGATAATTCACCCCTCCACTTT
TRBD2	TRBJ2-1	TRBV19	once	CASTMNSGSLRNEQFF	TGTGCCAGTACCATGAATAGCGGGAGTCTGCGGAATGAGCAGTTCTTC
TRBD1	TRBJ1-2	TRBV6-2/TRBV6-3	-	CASSYTTGGEYGYTF	TGTGCCAGCAGTTACACGACAGGGGGCGAATATGGCTACACCTTC
TRBD1	TRBJ1-2	TRBV7-9	-	CAIPTGGFYGYTF	TGTGCCATCCCGACAGGGGGCTTCTATGGCTACACCTTC
-	TRBJ1-4	TRBV28	-	CASSQPRGPEKLFF	TGTGCCAGCAGCCAACCCCGGGGTCCTGAAAAACTGTTTTTT
TRBD1	TRBJ2-3	TRBV25-1	-	CASRANPGQGADTQYF	TGTGCCAGCAGAGCGAACCCGGGACAGGGAGCAGATACGCAGTATTTT
-	TRBJ1-3	TRBV28	-	CASSSAEDSGNTIYF	TGTGCCAGCAGTAGCGCGGAAGACTCTGGAAACACCATATATTTT
-	TRBJ1-1	TRBV6-2/TRBV6-3	-	CASSRFEVNTEAFF	TGTGCCAGCAGTAGGTTTGAGGTCAACACTGAAGCTTTCTTT
-	TRBJ2-1	TRBV19	-	CASSFRDRGLAAYNEQFF	TGTGCCAGTAGTTTTAGGGACAGGGGACTAGCGGCCTACAATGAGCAGTTCTTC
TRBD1	TRBJ1-5	TRBV6-5	once	CASSPIQGDQPQHF	TGTGCCAGCAGCCCGATCCAGGGGGATCAGCCCCAGCATTTT
TRBD2	TRBJ2-7	TRBV27	-	CASSWTSGATYEQYF	TGTGCCAGCAGTTGGACTAGCGGGGCGACCTACGAGCAGTACTTC
-	TRBJ2-2	TRBV30	-	CAWRGGGGAYVTGELFF	TGTGCCTGGAGAGGTGGAGGGGGCGCGTATGTCACCGGGGAGCTGTTTTTT
TRBD1	TRBJ1-1	TRBV27	-	CASSWTGDWNTEAFF	TGTGCCAGCAGCTGGACAGGGGACTGGAACACTGAAGCTTTCTTT
TRBD2	TRBJ2-1	TRBV19	-	CASEPGLGTNEQFF	TGTGCCAGTGAGCCGGGACTAGGGACCAATGAGCAGTTCTTC
-	TRBJ1-6	TRBV3-1/TRBV3-2	-	CASRPRRTNSPLHF	TGTGCCAGCCGCCCCAGGCGGACAAATTCACCCCTCCACTTT
TRBD2	TRBJ2-2	TRBV27	-	CASSLMRRTSGGSLNTGELFF	TGTGCCAGCAGTCTAATGAGAAGGACTAGCGGGGGATCCCTGAACACCGGGGAGCTGTTTTTT
-	TRBJ2-3	TRBV28	-	CASRSGADTQYF	TGTGCCAGCAGATCAGGGGCAGATACGCAGTATTTT
-	TRBJ2-4	TRBV6-2/TRBV6-3	-	CASSYSSGEGLAKNIQYF	TGTGCCAGCAGTTACTCTAGCGGTGAGGGACTTGCCAAAAACATTCAGTACTTC
-	TRBJ1-5	TRBV27	-	CASSLAGNQPQHF	TGTGCCAGCAGTTTGGCGGGAAACCAGCCCCAGCATTTT
TRBD1	TRBJ2-7	TRBV6-1	-	CASSEVGQRGEQYF	TGTGCCAGCAGTGAAGTGGGACAGCGTGGCGAGCAGTACTTC
-	TRBJ2-1	TRBV27	-	CASSITRDSWNEQFF	TGTGCCAGCAGTATAACTAGGGACTCGTGGAATGAGCAGTTCTTC
-	TRBJ2-1	TRBV7-2	-	CASSLSPTIYNEQFF	TGTGCCAGCAGCTTATCACCTACTATCTACAATGAGCAGTTCTTC
TRBD1	TRBJ1-1	TRBV10-2	-	CASSVAGGRTEAFF	TGCGCCAGCAGTGTGGCAGGGGGCAGGACTGAAGCTTTCTTT
-	TRBJ2-3	TRBV5-1	-	CASSVQNQGGSDTQYF	TGCGCCAGCAGCGTACAAAACCAGGGCGGCTCAGATACGCAGTATTTT
TRBD1	TRBJ1-5	TRBV5-1	-	CASREGSGGHSQPQHF	TGCGCCAGCAGAGAAGGTTCAGGGGGCCACAGTCAGCCCCAGCATTTT
-	TRBJ1-1	TRBV6-1	once	CASSEHMNTEAFF	TGTGCCAGCAGTGAACACATGAACACTGAAGCTTTCTTT
TRBD2	TRBJ2-1	TRBV5-6	once	CASSLVAFAGAEQFF	TGTGCCAGCAGCTTGGTTGCGTTCGCGGGAGCTGAGCAGTTCTTC
-	TRBJ2-1	TRBV5-6	-	CASSLAGNEQFF	TGTGCCAGCAGCTTGGCGGGAAATGAGCAGTTCTTC
TRBD2	TRBJ2-5	TRBV10-3	-	CAISEGAGEETQYF	TGTGCCATCAGTGAGGGTGCGGGAGAGGAGACCCAGTACTTC
TRBD1	TRBJ2-7	TRBV10-3	-	CAIMTGVTYEQYF	TGTGCCATCATGACAGGGGTAACCTACGAGCAGTACTTC
TRBD1	TRBJ2-1	TRBV5-1	-	CASSLALGTGAYNEQFF	TGCGCCAGCAGCTTGGCCCTGGGGACAGGAGCCTACAATGAGCAGTTCTTC
-	TRBJ1-5	TRBV4-1	-	CASSQVTYSNQPQHF	TGCGCCAGCAGCCAAGTTACTTATAGCAATCAGCCCCAGCATTTT
-	TRBJ1-5	TRBV18	-	CASSPNDPGVDQPQHF	TGTGCCAGCTCACCGAATGACCCAGGGGTAGATCAGCCCCAGCATTTT
-	TRBJ1-5	TRBV30	-	CAWSEGDYSNQPQHF	TGTGCCTGGAGTGAAGGGGATTATAGCAATCAGCCCCAGCATTTT
-	TRBJ1-3	TRBV30	once	CAWTDSGNTIYF	TGTGCCTGGACAGACTCTGGAAACACCATATATTTT